The 12 T cell receptor beta chains below all came from one sample that was sequenced in a study of cytomegalovirus exposure and HLA in healthy donors. The PCR contained 60 Vbeta and 13 Jbeta primers. The data were produced by immunoSEQ multiplex PCR, yet TCRdb's version contains in-frame clones alone and is incomplete. The table lists tens of thousands of clones, 62% of them singletons. Sequenced sample: PBMCs. The receptors were gathered from a woman aged 30 to 39 in good health and CMV-seropositive.

The rearrangement uses TRBV2 and TRBJ1-2; TRBD1 matches at 11 bases. Germline CDR1 and CDR2: SNHLY and FYNNEI. CDR3 length: 14 residues. The junction had 2 bases not matched to a gene; V was cut back by 1 base and J by 7 bases. The CDR3 protein is CASSEGTGGLGYTF. The DNA of the CDR3 is TGTGCCAGCAGTGAAGGGACAGGGGGCCTTGGCTACACCTTC.

This rearrangement joins TRBV7-3 to TRBJ2-5; 7 nucleotides match TRBD2. V lost 7 bases, J lost 1 base, and 9 bases stayed unmatched. Germline loops: CDR1 SGHTA, CDR2 FQGTGA. The CDR3 totals 15 residues. Written as DNA, the CDR3 is TGTGCCAGCACCCCCGTGGGAGGGCCCCAAGAGACCCAGTACTTC. Its translation: CASTPVGGPQETQYF.

This clone was counted only a few times. The rearrangement links TRBV6-6 to TRBJ1-5, with a tentative D call TRBD1 (6 bases). The germline V and J ends were trimmed by 5 bases and 1 base, with 15 bases remaining between them. The CDR3 has 16 amino acids. Germline V gene lookup returns CDR1 MNHNY and CDR2 SVGAGI (reference sequence). CDR3 coding DNA: TGTGCCAGCAGTCAACAGGGCGCTGGAAGCAATCAGCCCCAGCATTTT. Protein: CASSQQGAGSNQPQHF.

The CDR3 DNA reads as TGTGCCAGTAGTATCCCGGGAGAGAAAGCTTTCTTT. Amino acids: CASSIPGEKAFF. This sequence joins TRBV19 and TRBJ1-1; no clear D. From germline, CDR1 is LNHDA and CDR2 SQIVND (reference sequence). V lost 3 bases and J 9 bases, leaving 11 bases between the germline ends. This CDR3 is 12 amino acids long.

The rearrangement links TRBV11-2 to TRBJ2-5, with TRBD1 matching over 10 bases. The CDR3 contains 16 residues. Germline trimming cut 2 bases from V and 5 bases from J; bases unmatched to any gene: 8. The germline V gene has CDR1 SGHAT and CDR2 FQNNGV. The CDR3 nucleotides are TGTGCCAGCAGCTTAAGCTACGACAGGGGGCCCGAGACCCAGTACTTC. This codes for CASSLSYDRGPETQYF.

The chain is built from TRBV5-1 and TRBJ2-6; D unresolved. Germline CDR1 is SGHRS and CDR2 is YFSETQ. Trimming left V 3 bases short and J 0 bases short, with 13 bases between. The CDR3 totals 17 residues. The CDR3, as DNA: TGCGCCAGCAGCTCCGACACCTCCAGCTCTGGGGCCAACGTCCTGACTTTC. Amino acid sequence: CASSSDTSSSGANVLTF.

This clone turned up a few times. This chain links TRBV28 with TRBJ1-3; perhaps TRBD1 as D (6 bases). Trimming took 6 bases from V and 4 from J, leaving 16 bases between them. Germline-derived CDR1 and CDR2 are MDHEN and SYDVKM. This CDR3 comprises 15 residues. Written as DNA, the CDR3 is TGTGCCAGCAGGGGACACCCTCTGTACGGAAACACCATATATTTT. This sequence encodes CASRGHPLYGNTIYF.

The chain is built from TRBV5-1 and TRBJ2-3; D is perhaps TRBD2 (5 bases). V was clipped by 1 base and J by 6 bases, with 15 bases between them. The CDR3 is made up of 15 amino acids. Germline CDR1 SGHRS, CDR2 YFSETQ. The chain's CDR3 is CASSLRAAERDTQYF. The CDR3 DNA follows: TGCGCCAGCAGCTTGCGAGCGGCGGAAAGGGATACGCAGTATTTT.

The chain uses TRBV15 and TRBJ1-2; unclear D gene. CDR1 and CDR2 (germline): LNHNV, YYDKDF (reference sequence). Trimming removed 7 bases at V and 4 bases at J, with 13 bases between. The CDR3 is 13 residues long. The CDR3 loop is CATNGMHGYGYTF. CDR3 in DNA: TGTGCCACCAACGGTATGCATGGCTATGGCTACACCTTC.

This clone was detected a few times. The rearrangement joins TRBV4-2 to TRBJ2-1, with 9 bases identical to TRBD2. CDR1 and CDR2 (germline): LGHNA, YNFKEQ. This CDR3 is built from 16 residues. J lost 4 bases, V lost 0 bases, and 4 bases had no gene match. Here the CDR3 DNA reads TGTGCCAGCAGCCAAGATCTAGCGGGGAGGTACAATGAGCAGTTCTTC. This encodes CASSQDLAGRYNEQFF.

The chain couples TRBV6-6 to TRBJ2-3; TRBD1 aligns across 7 bases. Trimming at V came to 5 bases and at J to 3 bases, leaving 2 bases not matched to a gene. CDR1 MNHNY and CDR2 SVGAGI come from the germline V gene (reference sequence). The CDR3 runs 13 residues. The DNA for the CDR3 is TGTGCCAGCAGTCGACAGGGAACAGATACGCAGTATTTT. Protein: CASSRQGTDTQYF.

The J gene is TRBJ1-6, the V gene TRBV2; D uncertain. With 7 bases removed from V and 0 bases from J, the gap between germline ends came to 16 bases. The CDR3 runs 17 residues. CDR1 and CDR2 from the germline V gene are SNHLY and FYNNEI. In DNA, the CDR3 is TGTGCCAGCACCACGGGGTGGGGAAGCTCCTATAATTCACCCCTCCACTTT. Translation gives CASTTGWGSSYNSPLHF.